This T cell receptor beta chain emerged from a study of a mutant IDH1 vaccine in newly diagnosed glioma. On the study more broadly: Earlier therapy was either radiotherapy, temozolomide, or both, and most got both. Study-wide findings and caveats: Induction of immune responses by the vaccine occurred in about 95% of patients.

Time point specified: baseline, week 1 (first vaccination visit). Treatment here: pre-vaccination baseline after standard-of-care therapy. On this clone: Antigen unknown.

Sequenced by immunoSEQ multiplex PCR; TCRdb stores in-frame clones only, minus some. This sample carries some 68,000 clones, 60% to 85% of them seen once, and the ten largest clones take around 8.8%. The specimen comprised PBMCs, sampled from a glioma patient treated with radiotherapy, temozolomide or both. This receptor was obtained from a man in his fifties with glioma.

The CDR3 spells CASSESGGGNTEAFF. The CDR3 DNA is TGTGCCAGCAGCGAGTCAGGGGGAGGTAACACTGAAGCTTTCTTT. The chain joins TRBV9 to TRBJ1-1, with TRBD1 matching over 7 bases. The junction had 7 bases not matched to a gene; V was cut back by 3 bases and J by 2 bases. Germline V gene lookup returns CDR1 SGDLS and CDR2 YYNGEE. This CDR3 spans 15 amino acids.